Sequencing of this T cell receptor beta chain was carried out in a study of PD-1 blockade in classical Hodgkin lymphoma. General study results and limits: Newly diagnosed patients were reported to exhibit reduced baseline TCR diversity relative to healthy donors. Patients who began taking nivolumab under 1 year after ASCT were left out. Newly diagnosed and completely responding patients shared comparable baseline diversity.

Autologous stem cell transplantation was followed by relapse in every patient, and brentuximab vedotin exposure varied. About this clone: Its antigen is as yet unknown.

The data were produced by immunoSEQ multiplex PCR, yet TCRdb's version contains in-frame clones alone and is incomplete. The data contain about 110,000 clones, about nine tenths of them singletons. With 3 bases removed from V and 5 bases from J, the gap between germline ends came to 13 bases. From germline, CDR1 is GTSNPN and CDR2 SVGIG (reference sequence). The CDR3 is 13 amino acids. This receptor was taken from a human donor with classical Hodgkin lymphoma. The specimen was peripheral blood mononuclear cells (PBMCs), collected before the second cycle of nivolumab. V usage is TRBV30 and J usage is TRBJ1-2; TRBD1 is a possible D gene (5 bases). CDR3 protein: CAWREDGGYGYTF. CDR3 DNA sequence: TGTGCCTGGAGGGAGGACGGGGGGTATGGCTACACCTTC.